Each of the 8 T cell receptor beta chains below was sequenced from the same sample in a study of T cell changes during pregnancy in multiple sclerosis. Measured with immunoSEQ multiplex PCR; TCRdb has only the in-frame clones, and not every one. Counted here are approximately 41,000 clones, 89% occurring once; the ten biggest clones make up 0.95% to 1.5%. The specimen comprised CD4+ T cells from peripheral blood mononuclear cells, sampled in the first trimester of pregnancy. Receptors were obtained from a female donor with multiple sclerosis, enrolled in a pregnancy study.

This sequence joins TRBV2 and TRBJ1-2; a weak D match, TRBD1 (6 bases). This CDR3 has 14 amino acids. With 5 bases removed from V and 3 bases from J, the gap between germline ends came to 13 bases. Germline V gives CDR1 SNHLY, CDR2 FYNNEI. The chain's CDR3 is CASSSQGMDYGYTF. CDR3 bases: TGTGCCAGCAGTTCACAGGGTATGGACTATGGCTACACCTTC.

V is TRBV7-2 and J is TRBJ2-3; weak D call: TRBD1 (6 bases). The CDR3 totals 14 residues. V lost 2 bases to trimming and J lost 0 bases, with 6 bases between them. Germline CDR1 reads SGHTA; CDR2 reads FQGNSA. This chain's CDR3 is CASSLRGSTDTQYF. The CDR3 DNA follows: TGTGCCAGCAGCTTAAGGGGGAGCACAGATACGCAGTATTTT.

This chain uses TRBV5-1 with TRBJ1-1; possibly TRBD1 for D (6 bases). V was clipped by 5 bases and J by 3 bases, with 14 bases between them. This CDR3 spans 14 amino acids. Per the germline V gene, CDR1 is SGHRS and CDR2 is YFSETQ. The CDR3 sequence: CASSRTGSDTEAFF. As DNA, the CDR3 is TGCGCCAGCAGTCGTACAGGGTCGGACACTGAAGCTTTCTTT.

This clone was counted only a few times. The chain joins TRBV19 to TRBJ1-1, with 8 bases lining up with TRBD1. The CDR3 is 16 residues long. Losses at the gene ends were 5 bases for V and 1 base for J; bases not matched to a gene: 9. Germline CDR1 LNHDA, CDR2 SQIVND (reference sequence). The CDR3 region is CASSLGQGVGNTEAFF. CDR3 in DNA: TGTGCCAGTAGTCTCGGACAGGGCGTGGGGAACACTGAAGCTTTCTTT.

The chain links TRBV6-1 to TRBJ1-4; D not certain. The V gene lost 8 bases and the J gene lost 8 bases, with 12 bases spanning the gap. Germline V gene lookup returns CDR1 MNHNS and CDR2 SASEGT. The CDR3 runs to 12 residues. This chain's CDR3 is CASAPLEEKLFF. The CDR3 coding sequence is TGTGCCAGCGCACCCTTGGAGGAAAAACTGTTTTTT.

This chain uses TRBV19 with TRBJ1-2, with TRBD1 matching over 8 bases. This CDR3 spans 15 amino acids. CDR1 and CDR2 from the germline V gene are LNHDA and SQIVND (reference sequence). Unmatched junction bases numbered 8, after V lost 5 bases and J lost 3 bases. The CDR3 DNA follows: TGTGCCAGTAGTTTCGACAGGGGAGGCGACTATGGCTACACCTTC. This sequence encodes CASSFDRGGDYGYTF.

This clone appeared once. This sequence joins TRBV11-3 and TRBJ2-7; 7 nucleotides line up with TRBD1. The V gene's germline CDR1 is SGHNT and CDR2 YENEEA. This CDR3 is built from 14 residues. V trimming: 4 bases; J trimming: 3 bases; junction bases outside the gene matches: 6. DNA of the CDR3: TGTGCCAGCAGCTCCGAGACAGGGAACTACGAGCAGTACTTC. It encodes CASSSETGNYEQYF. The full variable domain, with the rest looked up from reference TRBV11-3 and TRBJ2-7, is EAGVVQSPRYKIIEKKQPVAFWCNPISGHNTLYWYLQNLGQGPELLIRYENEEAVDDSQLPKDRFSAERLKGVDSTLKIQPAELGDSAVYLCASSSETGNYEQYFGPGTRLTVT.

The V gene is TRBV7-2, the J gene TRBJ2-1; D not resolved. CDR1 is SGHTA, CDR2 FQGNSA, per germline. V lost 2 bases, J lost 7 bases, and 9 bases lay in between. This CDR3 comprises 13 residues. This chain's CDR3 is CASSLLQLNEQFF. As DNA, the CDR3 is TGTGCCAGCAGCTTATTACAGCTAAATGAGCAGTTCTTC.